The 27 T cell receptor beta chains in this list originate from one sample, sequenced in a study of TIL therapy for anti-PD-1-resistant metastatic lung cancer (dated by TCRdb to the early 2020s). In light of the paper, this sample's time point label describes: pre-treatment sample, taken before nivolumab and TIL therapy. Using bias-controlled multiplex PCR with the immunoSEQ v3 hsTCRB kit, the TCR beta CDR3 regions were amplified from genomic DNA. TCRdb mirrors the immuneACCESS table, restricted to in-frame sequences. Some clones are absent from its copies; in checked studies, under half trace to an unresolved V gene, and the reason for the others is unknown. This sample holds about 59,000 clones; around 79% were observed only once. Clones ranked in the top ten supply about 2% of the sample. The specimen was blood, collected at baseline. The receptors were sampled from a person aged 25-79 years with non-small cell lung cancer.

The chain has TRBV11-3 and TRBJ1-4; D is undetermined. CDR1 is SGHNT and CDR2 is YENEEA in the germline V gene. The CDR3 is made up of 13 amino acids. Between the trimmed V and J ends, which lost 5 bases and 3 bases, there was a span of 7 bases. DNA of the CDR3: TGTGCCAGCAGCCGCCTAGCTAATGAAAAACTGTTTTTT. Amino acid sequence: CASSRLANEKLFF.

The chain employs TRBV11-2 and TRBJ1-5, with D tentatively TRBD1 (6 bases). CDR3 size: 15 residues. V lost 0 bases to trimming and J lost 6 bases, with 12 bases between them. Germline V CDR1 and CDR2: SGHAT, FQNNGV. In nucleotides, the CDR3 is TGTGCCAGCAGCTTAGATAGGGGGGGTACTCAGCCCCAGCATTTT. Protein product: CASSLDRGGTQPQHF.

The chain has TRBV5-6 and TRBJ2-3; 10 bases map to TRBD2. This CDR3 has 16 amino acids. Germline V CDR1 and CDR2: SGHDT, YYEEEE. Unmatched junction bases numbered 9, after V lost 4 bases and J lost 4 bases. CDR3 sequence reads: CASSTYLAGVADTQYF. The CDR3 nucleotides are TGTGCCAGCAGCACCTATCTAGCGGGAGTGGCAGATACGCAGTATTTT. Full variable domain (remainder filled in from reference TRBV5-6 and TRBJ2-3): DAGVTQSPTHLIKTRGQQVTLRCSPKSGHDTVSWYQQALGQGPQFIFQYYEEEERQRGNFPDRFSGHQFPNYSSELNVNALLLGDSALYLCASSTYLAGVADTQYFGPGTRLTVL.

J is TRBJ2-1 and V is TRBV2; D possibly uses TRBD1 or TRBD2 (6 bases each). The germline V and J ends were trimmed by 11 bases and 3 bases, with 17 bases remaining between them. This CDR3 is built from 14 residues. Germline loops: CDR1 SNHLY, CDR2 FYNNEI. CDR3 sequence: CAGGQEARYNEQFF. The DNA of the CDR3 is TGTGCCGGGGGGCAGGAGGCCCGCTACAATGAGCAGTTCTTC. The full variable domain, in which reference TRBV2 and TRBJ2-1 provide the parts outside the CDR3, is EPEVTQTPSHQVTQMGQEVILRCVPISNHLYFYWYRQILGQKVEFLVSFYNNEISEKSEIFDDQFSVERPDGSNFTLKIRSTKLEDSAMYFCAGGQEARYNEQFFGPGTRLTVL.

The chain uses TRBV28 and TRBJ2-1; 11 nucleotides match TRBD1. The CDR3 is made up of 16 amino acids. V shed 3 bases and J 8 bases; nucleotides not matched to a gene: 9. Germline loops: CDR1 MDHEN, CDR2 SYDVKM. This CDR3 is CASSFVGQGAIYEQFF. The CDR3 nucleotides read TGTGCCAGCAGTTTTGTAGGACAGGGGGCAATATATGAGCAGTTCTTC.

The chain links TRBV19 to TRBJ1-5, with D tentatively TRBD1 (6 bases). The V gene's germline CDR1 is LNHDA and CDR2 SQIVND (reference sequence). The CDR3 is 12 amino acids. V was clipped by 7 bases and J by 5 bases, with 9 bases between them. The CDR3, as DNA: TGTGCCAGTACCGACAGGTATCAGCCCCAGCATTTT. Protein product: CASTDRYQPQHF.

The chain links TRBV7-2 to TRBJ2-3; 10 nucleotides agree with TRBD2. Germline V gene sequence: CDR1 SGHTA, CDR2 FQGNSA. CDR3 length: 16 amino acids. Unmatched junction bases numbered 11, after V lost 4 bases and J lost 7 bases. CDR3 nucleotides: TGTGCCAGCAGCTCCGCCCCAGCGGGGGGGCCATATACGCAGTATTTT. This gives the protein CASSSAPAGGPYTQYF.

The CDR3 here is CASSYSGTALSEAFF. CDR3 bases: TGTGCCAGCAGCTATTCCGGGACAGCCTTATCCGAAGCTTTCTTT. The chain employs TRBV5-6 and TRBJ1-1, with 7 positions matching TRBD1. CDR3 length equals 15 residues. V trimming: 3 bases; J trimming: 8 bases; junction bases outside the gene matches: 13. From germline, CDR1 is SGHDT and CDR2 YYEEEE.

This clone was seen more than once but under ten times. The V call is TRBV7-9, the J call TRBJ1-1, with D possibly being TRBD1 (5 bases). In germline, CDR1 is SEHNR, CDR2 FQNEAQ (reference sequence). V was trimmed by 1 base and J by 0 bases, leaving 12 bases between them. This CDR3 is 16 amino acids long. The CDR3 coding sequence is TGTGCCAGCAGCTTAGGACAGCTTGGGCTGAACACTGAAGCTTTCTTT. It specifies CASSLGQLGLNTEAFF. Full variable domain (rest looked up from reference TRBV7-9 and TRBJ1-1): DTGVSQNPRHKITKRGQNVTFRCDPISEHNRLYWYRQTLGQGPEFLTYFQNEAQLEKSRLLSDRFSAERPKGSFSTLEIQRTEQGDSAMYLCASSLGQLGLNTEAFFGQGTRLTVV.

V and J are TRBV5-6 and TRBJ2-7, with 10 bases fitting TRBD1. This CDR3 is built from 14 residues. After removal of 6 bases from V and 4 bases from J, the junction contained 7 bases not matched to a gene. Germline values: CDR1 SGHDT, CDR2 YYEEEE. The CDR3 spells CASTWTGGRYEQYF. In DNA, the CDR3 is TGTGCCAGCACCTGGACAGGGGGTAGGTACGAGCAGTACTTC. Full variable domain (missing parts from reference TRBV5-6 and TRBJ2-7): DAGVTQSPTHLIKTRGQQVTLRCSPKSGHDTVSWYQQALGQGPQFIFQYYEEEERQRGNFPDRFSGHQFPNYSSELNVNALLLGDSALYLCASTWTGGRYEQYFGPGTRLTVT.

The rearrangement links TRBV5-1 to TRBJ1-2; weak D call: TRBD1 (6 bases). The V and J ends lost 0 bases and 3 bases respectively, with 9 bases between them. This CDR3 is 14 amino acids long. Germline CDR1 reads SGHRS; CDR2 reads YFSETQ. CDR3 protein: CASSLGTVDYGYTF. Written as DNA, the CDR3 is TGCGCCAGCAGCTTGGGGACAGTAGACTATGGCTACACCTTC.

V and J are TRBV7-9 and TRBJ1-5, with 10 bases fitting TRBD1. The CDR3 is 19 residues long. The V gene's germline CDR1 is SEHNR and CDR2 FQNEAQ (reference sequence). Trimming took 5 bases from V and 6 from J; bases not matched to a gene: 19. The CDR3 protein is CASSAQDRGETEVGQPQHF. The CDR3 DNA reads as TGTGCCAGCAGCGCTCAGGACAGGGGGGAGACTGAGGTGGGTCAGCCCCAGCATTTT. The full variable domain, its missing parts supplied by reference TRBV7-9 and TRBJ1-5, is DTGVSQNPRHKITKRGQNVTFRCDPISEHNRLYWYRQTLGQGPEFLTYFQNEAQLEKSRLLSDRFSAERPKGSFSTLEIQRTEQGDSAMYLCASSAQDRGETEVGQPQHFGDGTRLSIL.

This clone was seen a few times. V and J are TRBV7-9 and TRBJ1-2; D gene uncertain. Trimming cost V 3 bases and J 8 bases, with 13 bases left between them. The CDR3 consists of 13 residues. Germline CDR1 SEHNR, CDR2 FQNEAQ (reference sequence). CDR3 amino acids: CASSLSDKWGYTF. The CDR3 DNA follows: TGTGCCAGCAGCTTGAGCGACAAATGGGGCTACACCTTC.

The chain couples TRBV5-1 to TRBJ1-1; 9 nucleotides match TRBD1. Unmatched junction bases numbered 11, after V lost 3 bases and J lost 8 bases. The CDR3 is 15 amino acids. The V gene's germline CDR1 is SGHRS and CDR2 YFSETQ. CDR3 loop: CASSWLGQGIEEAFF. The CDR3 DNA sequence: TGCGCCAGCAGCTGGCTGGGACAGGGAATAGAGGAAGCTTTCTTT.

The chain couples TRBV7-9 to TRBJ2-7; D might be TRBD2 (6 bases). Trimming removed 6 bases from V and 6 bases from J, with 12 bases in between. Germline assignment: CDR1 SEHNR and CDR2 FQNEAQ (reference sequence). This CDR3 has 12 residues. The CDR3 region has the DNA TGTGCCAGCAGTCGACTCGGGAGCGAGCAGTACTTC. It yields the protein CASSRLGSEQYF.

CDR3 bases: TGTGCCAGCTCACCCGGCGGGGGGGCGTCAGGGCAGCCCCAGCATTTT. Translation gives CASSPGGGASGQPQHF. The chain carries TRBV18 and TRBJ1-5; the D gene is possibly TRBD1 (6 bases). This CDR3 region has 16 residues. Germline V gene lookup returns CDR1 KGHSH and CDR2 LQKENI. Trimming cost V 3 bases and J 7 bases, with 19 bases left between them.

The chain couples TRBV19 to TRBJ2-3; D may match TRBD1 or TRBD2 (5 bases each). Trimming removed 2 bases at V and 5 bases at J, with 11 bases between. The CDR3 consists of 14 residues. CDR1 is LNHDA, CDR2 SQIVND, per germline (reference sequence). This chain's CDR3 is CASSISVGEDTQYF. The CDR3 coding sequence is TGTGCCAGTAGTATATCCGTGGGGGAAGATACGCAGTATTTT.

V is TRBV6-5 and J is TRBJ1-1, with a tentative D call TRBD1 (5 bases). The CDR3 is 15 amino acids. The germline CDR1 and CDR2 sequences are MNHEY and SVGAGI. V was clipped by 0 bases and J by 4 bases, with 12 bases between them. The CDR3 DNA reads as TGTGCCAGCAGTTACTCTATACCAGGGACCACTGAAGCTTTCTTT. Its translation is CASSYSIPGTTEAFF.

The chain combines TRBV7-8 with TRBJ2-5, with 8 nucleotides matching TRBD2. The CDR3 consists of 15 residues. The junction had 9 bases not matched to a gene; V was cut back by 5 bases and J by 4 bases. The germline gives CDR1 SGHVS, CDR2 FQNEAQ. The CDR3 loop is CASSASGGPRETQYF. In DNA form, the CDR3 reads TGTGCCAGCAGCGCCTCGGGGGGGCCGCGAGAGACCCAGTACTTC. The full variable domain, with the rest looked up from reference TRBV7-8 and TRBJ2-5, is GAGVSQSPRYKVAKRGQDVALRCDPISGHVSLFWYQQALGQGPEFLTYFQNEAQLDKSGLPSDRFFAERPEGSVSTLKIQRTQQEDSAVYLCASSASGGPRETQYFGPGTRLLVL.

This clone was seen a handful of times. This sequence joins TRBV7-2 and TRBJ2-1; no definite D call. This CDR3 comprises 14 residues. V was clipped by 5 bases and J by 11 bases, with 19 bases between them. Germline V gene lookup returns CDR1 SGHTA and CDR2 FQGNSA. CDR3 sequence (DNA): TGTGCCAGCAGCCTTAGACGGTCCTTGGATAAGCAGTTCTTC. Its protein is CASSLRRSLDKQFF.

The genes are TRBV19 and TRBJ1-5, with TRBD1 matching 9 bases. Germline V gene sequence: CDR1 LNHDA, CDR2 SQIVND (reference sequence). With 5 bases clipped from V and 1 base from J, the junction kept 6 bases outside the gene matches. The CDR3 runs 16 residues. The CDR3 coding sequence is TGTGCCAGTAGTGGGACCGGGACAGGGAGCAATCAGCCCCAGCATTTT. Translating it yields CASSGTGTGSNQPQHF.

CDR3 nucleotide sequence: TGTGCCAGCAGCCCCCGGACCAACACTGAAGCTTTCTTT. The encoded protein is CASSPRTNTEAFF. This chain joins TRBV9 and TRBJ1-1, with D hard to call. Looked up from germline, CDR1 is SGDLS and CDR2 is YYNGEE. The CDR3 has 13 residues. V shed 4 bases and J shed 2 bases, with 9 bases lying between them.

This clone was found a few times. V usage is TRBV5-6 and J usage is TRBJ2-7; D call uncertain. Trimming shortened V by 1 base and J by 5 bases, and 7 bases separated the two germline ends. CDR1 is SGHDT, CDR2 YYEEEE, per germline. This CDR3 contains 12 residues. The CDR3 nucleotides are TGTGCCAGCAGCTTGAGCTGGGACGAGCAGTACTTC. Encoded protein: CASSLSWDEQYF.

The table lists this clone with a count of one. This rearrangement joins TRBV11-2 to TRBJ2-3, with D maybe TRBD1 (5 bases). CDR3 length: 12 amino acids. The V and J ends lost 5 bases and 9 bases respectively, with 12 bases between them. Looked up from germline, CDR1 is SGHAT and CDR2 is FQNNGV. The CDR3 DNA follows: TGTGCCAGCAGCCACCGAAGGGGAACGCAGTATTTT. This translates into CASSHRRGTQYF.

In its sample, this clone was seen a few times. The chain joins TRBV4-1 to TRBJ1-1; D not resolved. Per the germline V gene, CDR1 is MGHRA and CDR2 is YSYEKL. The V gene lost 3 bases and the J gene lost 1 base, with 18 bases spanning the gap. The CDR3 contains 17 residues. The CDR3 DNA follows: TGCGCCAGCAGCCACCTCCTTAGGAGGAGAGAGAACACTGAAGCTTTCTTT. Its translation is CASSHLLRRRENTEAFF.

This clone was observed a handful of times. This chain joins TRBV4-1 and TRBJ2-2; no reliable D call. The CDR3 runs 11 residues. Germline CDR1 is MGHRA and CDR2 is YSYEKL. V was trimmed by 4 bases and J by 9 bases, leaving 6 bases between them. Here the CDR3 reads CASSRARELFF. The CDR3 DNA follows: TGCGCCAGCAGCCGAGCACGGGAGCTGTTTTTT.

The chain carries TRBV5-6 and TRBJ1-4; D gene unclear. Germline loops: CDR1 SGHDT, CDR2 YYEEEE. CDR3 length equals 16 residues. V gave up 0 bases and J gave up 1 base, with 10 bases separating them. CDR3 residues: CASSLADGGTNEKLFF. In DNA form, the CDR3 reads TGTGCCAGCAGCTTGGCCGACGGTGGAACTAATGAAAAACTGTTTTTT.